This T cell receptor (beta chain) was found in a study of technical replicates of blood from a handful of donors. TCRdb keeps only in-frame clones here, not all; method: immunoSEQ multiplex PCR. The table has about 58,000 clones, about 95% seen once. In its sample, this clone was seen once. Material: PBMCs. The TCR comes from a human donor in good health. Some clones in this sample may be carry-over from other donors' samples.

CDR3 nucleotides: TGCGCCAGCAGCACCACAGGGGAACCCAATCAGCCCCAGCATTTT. Amino acids: CASSTTGEPNQPQHF. The V gene is TRBV5-1, the J gene TRBJ1-5; 7 bases line up with TRBD1. Germline CDR1 reads SGHRS; CDR2 reads YFSETQ. With V trimmed by 4 bases and J by 3 bases, 7 bases remained unmatched. The CDR3 contains 15 residues.